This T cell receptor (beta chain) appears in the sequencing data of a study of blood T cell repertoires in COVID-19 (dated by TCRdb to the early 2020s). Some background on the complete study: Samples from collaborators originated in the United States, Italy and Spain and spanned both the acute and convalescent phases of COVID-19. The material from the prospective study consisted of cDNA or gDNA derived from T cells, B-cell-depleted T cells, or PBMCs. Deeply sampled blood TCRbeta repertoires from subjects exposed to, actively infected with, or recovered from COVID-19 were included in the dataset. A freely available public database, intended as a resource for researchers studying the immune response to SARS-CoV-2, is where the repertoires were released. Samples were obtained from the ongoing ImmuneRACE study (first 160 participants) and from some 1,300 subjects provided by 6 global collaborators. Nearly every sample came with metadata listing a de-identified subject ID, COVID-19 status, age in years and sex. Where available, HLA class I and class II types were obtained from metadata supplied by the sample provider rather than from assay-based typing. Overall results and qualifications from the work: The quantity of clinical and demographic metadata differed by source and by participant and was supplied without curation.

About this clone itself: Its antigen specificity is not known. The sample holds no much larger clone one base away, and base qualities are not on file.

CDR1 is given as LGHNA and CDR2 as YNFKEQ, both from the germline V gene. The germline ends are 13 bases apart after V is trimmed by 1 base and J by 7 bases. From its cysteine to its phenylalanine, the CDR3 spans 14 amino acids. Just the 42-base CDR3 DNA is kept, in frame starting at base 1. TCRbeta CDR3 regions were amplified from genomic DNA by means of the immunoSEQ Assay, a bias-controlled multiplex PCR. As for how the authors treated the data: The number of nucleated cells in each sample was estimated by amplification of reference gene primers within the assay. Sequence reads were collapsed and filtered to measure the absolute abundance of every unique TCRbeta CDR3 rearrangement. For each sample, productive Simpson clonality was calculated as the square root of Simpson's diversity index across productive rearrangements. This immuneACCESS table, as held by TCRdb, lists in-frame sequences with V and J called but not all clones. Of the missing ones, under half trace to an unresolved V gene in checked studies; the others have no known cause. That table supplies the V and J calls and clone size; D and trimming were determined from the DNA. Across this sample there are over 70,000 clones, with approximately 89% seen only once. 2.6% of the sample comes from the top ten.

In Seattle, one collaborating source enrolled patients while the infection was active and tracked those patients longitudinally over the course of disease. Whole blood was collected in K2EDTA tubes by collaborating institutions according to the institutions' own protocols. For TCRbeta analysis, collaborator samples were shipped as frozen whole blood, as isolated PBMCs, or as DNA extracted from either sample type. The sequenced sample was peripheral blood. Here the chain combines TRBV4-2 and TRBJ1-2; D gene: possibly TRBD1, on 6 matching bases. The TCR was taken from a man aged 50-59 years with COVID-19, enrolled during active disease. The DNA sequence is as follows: TGTGCCAGCAGCCAAGGGACAGACGAACGTGGCTACACCTTC. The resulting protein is CASSQGTDERGYTF.